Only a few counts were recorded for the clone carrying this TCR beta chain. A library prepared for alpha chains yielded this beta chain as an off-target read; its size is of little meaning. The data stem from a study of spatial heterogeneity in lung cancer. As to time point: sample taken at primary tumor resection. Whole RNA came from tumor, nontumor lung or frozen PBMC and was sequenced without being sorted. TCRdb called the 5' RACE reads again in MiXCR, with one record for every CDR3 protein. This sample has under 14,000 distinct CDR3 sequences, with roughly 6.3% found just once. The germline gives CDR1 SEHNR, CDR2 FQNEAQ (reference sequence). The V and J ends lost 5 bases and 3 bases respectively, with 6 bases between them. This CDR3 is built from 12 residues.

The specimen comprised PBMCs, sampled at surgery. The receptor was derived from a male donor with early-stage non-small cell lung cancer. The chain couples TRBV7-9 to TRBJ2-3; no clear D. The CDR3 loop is CASSPSTDTQYF. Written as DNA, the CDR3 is TGTGCCAGCAGCCCCTCGACAGATACGCAGTATTTT.